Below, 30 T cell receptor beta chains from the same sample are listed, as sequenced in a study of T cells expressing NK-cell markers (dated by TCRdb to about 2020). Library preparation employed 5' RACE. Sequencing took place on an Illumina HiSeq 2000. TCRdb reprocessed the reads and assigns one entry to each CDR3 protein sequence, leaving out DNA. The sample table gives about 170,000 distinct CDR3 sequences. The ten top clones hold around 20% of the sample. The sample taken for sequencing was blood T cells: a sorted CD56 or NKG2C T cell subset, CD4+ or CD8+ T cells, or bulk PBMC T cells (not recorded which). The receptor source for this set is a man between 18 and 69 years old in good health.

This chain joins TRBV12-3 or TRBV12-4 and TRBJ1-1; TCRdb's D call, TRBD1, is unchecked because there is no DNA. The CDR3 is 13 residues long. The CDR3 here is CASRKGAGTEAFF.

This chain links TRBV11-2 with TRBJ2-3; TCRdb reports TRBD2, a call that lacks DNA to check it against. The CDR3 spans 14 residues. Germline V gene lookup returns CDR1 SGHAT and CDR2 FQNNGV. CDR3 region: CASGGGARTDTQYF.

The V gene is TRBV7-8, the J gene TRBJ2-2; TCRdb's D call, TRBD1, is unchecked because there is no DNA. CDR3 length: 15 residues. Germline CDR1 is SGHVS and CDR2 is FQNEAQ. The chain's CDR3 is CASSAGTANTGELFF.

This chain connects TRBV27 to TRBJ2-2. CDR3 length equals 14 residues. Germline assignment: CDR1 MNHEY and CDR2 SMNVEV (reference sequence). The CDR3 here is CASSLNTGTGELFF.

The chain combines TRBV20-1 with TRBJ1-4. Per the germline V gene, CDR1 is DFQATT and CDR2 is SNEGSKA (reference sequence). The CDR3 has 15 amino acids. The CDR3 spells CSALPPGGLNEKLFF.

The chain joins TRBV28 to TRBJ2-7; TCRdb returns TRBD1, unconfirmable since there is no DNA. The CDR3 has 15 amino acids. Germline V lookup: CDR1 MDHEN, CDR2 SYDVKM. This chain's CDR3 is CASSMGGGDGYEQYF.

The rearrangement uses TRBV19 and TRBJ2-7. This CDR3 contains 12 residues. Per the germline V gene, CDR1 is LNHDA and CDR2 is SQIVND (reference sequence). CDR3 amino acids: CASSAANYEQYF. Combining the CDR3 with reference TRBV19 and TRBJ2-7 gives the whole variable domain DGGITQSPKYLFRKEGQNVTLSCEQNLNHDAMYWYRQDPGQGLRLIYYSQIVNDFQKGDIAEGYSVSREKKESFPLTVTSAQKNPTAFYLCASSAANYEQYFGPGTRLTVT.

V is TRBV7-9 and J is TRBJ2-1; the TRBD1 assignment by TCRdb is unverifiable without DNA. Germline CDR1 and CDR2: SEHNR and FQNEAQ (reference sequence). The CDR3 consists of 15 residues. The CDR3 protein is CASSHGTGEVNEQFF.

The chain's CDR3 is CSVDTGTYYGYTF. V usage is TRBV29-1 and J usage is TRBJ1-2; the TCRdb call, TRBD1, lacks DNA for checking. The CDR3 covers 13 residues. CDR1 and CDR2 from the germline V gene are SQVTM and ANQGSEA.

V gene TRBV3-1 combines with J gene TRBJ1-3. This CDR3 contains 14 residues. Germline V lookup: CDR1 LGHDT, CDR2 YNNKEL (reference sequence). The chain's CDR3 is CASSQDGSGNTIYF. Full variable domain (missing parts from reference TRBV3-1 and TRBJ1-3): DTAVSQTPKYLVTQMGNDKSIKCEQNLGHDTMYWYKQDSKKFLKIMFSYNNKELIINETVPNRFSPKSPDKAHLNLHINSLELGDSAVYFCASSQDGSGNTIYFGEGSWLTVV.

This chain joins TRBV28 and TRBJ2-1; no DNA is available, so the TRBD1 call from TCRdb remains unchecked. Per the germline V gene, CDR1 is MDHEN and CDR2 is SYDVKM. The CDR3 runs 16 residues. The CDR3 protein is CASSFLDRGPYNEQFF.

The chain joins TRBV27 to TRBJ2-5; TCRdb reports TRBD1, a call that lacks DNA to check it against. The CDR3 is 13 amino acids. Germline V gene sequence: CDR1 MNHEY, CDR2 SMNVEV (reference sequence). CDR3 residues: CEDRDPLKETQYF.

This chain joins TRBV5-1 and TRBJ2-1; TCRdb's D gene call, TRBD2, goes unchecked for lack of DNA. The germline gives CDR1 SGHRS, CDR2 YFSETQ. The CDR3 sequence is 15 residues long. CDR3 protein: CASSNAGGDYNEQFF.

CDR3: CASSFTGTGSEQYF. This sequence joins TRBV11-2 and TRBJ2-7; absent DNA, TCRdb's TRBD1 call cannot be checked. Looked up from germline, CDR1 is SGHAT and CDR2 is FQNNGV. The CDR3 consists of 14 residues.

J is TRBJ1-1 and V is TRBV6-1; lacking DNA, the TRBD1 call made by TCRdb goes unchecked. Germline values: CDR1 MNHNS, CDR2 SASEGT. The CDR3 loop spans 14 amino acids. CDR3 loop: CASSGTGEYTEAFF.

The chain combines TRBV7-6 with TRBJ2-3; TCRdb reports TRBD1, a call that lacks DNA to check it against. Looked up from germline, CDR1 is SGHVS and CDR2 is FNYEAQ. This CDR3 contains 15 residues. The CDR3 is CASSNPGQGPDTQYF. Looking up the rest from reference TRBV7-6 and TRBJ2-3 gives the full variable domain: GAGVSQSPRYKVTKRGQDVALRCDPISGHVSLYWYRQALGQGPEFLTYFNYEAQQDKSGLPNDRFSAERPEGSISTLTIQRTEQRDSAMYRCASSNPGQGPDTQYFGPGTRLTVL.

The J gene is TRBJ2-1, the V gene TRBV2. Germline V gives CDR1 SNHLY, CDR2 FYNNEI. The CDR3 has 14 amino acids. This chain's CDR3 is CASSEGMVTSEQFF. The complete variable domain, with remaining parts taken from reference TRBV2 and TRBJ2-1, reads EPEVTQTPSHQVTQMGQEVILRCVPISNHLYFYWYRQILGQKVEFLVSFYNNEISEKSEIFDDQFSVERPDGSNFTLKIRSTKLEDSAMYFCASSEGMVTSEQFFGPGTRLTVL.

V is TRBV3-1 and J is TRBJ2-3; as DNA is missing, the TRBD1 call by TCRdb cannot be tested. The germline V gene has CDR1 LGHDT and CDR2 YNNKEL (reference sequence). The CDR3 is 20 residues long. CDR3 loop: CASSHPTGTGGGKSTDTQYF.

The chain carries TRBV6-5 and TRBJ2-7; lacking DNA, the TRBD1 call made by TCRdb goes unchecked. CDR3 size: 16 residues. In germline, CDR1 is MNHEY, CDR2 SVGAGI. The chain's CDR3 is CASVGIGQGLVYEQYF.

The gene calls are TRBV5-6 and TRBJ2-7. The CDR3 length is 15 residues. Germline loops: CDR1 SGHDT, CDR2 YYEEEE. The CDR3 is CASSFLLTYSYEQYF.

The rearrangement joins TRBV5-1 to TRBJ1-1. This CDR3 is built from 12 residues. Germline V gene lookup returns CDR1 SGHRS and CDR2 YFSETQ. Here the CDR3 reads CASSLSSTEAFF.

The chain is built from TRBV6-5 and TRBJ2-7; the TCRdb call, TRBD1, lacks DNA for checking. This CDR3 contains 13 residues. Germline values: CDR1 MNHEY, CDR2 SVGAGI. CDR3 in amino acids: CASSYSEQGEQYF.

CDR3 sequence reads: CASSFGIEQYF. The V call is TRBV12-3 or TRBV12-4, the J call TRBJ2-7. The CDR3 has 11 residues.

CDR3 residues: CASSLEGVTSPTDTQYF. The chain recombines TRBV13 with TRBJ2-3; TCRdb picks TRBD2, but there is no DNA to check that call. Germline V gene lookup returns CDR1 PRHDT and CDR2 FYEKMQ (reference sequence). The CDR3 covers 17 residues.

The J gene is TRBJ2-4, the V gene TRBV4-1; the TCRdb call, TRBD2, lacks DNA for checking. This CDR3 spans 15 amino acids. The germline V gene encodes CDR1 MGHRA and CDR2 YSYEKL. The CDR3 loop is CASSQERGIANIQYF.

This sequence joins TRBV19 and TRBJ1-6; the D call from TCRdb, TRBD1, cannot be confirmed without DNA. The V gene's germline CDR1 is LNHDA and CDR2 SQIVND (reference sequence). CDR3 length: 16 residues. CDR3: CASSILPGVLNSPLHF.

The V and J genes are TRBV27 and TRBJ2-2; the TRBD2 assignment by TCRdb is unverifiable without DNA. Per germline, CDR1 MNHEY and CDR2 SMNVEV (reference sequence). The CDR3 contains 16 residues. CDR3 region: CASSLISGVYTGELFF.

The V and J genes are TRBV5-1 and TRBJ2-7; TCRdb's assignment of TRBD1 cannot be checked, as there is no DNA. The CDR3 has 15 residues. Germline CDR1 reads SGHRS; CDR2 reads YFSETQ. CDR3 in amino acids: CASSPSGRGGYEQYF.

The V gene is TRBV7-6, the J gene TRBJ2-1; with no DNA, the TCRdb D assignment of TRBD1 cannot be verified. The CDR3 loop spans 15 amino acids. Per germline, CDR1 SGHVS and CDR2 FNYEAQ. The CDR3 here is CASSLNRDSYNEQFF. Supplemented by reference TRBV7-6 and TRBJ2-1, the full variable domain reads GAGVSQSPRYKVTKRGQDVALRCDPISGHVSLYWYRQALGQGPEFLTYFNYEAQQDKSGLPNDRFSAERPEGSISTLTIQRTEQRDSAMYRCASSLNRDSYNEQFFGPGTRLTVL.

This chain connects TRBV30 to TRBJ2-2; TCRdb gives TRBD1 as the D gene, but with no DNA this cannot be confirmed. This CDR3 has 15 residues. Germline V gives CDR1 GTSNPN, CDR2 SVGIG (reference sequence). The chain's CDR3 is CAWSLDSENTGELFF.